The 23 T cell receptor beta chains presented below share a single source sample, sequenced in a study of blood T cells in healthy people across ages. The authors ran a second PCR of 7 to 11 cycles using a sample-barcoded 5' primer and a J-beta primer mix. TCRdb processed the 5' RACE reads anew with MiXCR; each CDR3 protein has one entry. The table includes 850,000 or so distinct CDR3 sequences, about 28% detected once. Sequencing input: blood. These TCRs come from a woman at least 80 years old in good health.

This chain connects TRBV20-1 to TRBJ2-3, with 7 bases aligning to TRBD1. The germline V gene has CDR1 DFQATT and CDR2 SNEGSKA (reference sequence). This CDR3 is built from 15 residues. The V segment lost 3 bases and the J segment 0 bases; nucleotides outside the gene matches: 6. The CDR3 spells CSASEGATSTDTQYF. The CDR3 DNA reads TGCAGTGCTAGTGAGGGGGCGACTAGCACAGATACGCAGTATTTT.

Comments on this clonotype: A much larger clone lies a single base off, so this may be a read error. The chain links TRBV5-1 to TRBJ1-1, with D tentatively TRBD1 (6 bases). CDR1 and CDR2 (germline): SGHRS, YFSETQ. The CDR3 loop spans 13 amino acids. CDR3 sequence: CAGSLDSKFEAFF. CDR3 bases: TGCGCCGGCAGCTTGGACAGCAAGTTTGAAGCTTTCTTT. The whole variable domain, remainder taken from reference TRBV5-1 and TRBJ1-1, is KAGVTQTPRYLIKTRGQQVTLSCSPISGHRSVSWYQQTPGQGLQFLFEYFSETQRNKGNFPGRFSGRQFSNSRSEMNVSTLELGDSALYLCAGSLDSKFEAFFGQGTRLTVV.

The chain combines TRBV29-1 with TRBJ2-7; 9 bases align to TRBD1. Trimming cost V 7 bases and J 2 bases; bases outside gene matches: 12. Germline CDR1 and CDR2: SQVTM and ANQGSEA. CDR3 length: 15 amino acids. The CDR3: CSAEALDRGAYEQYF. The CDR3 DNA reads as TGCAGCGCCGAAGCGCTGGACAGGGGTGCCTACGAGCAGTACTTC.

This CDR3 reads CASGREGMGNEKLFF. Written as DNA, the CDR3 is TGTGCCAGCGGACGAGAGGGTATGGGGAATGAAAAACTGTTTTTT. V and J are TRBV27 and TRBJ1-4; no definite D call. The germline V gene has CDR1 MNHEY and CDR2 SMNVEV (reference sequence). Trimming took off 8 bases at V and 5 bases at J, with 18 bases between the two ends. This CDR3 has 15 residues.

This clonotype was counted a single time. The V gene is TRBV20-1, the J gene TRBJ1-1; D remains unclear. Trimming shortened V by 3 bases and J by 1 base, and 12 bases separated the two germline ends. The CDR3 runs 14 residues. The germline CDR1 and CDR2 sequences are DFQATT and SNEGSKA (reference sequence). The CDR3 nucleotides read TGCAGTGCTAGCCAAGTTGTGGGGAACACTGAAGCTTTCTTT. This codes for CSASQVVGNTEAFF.

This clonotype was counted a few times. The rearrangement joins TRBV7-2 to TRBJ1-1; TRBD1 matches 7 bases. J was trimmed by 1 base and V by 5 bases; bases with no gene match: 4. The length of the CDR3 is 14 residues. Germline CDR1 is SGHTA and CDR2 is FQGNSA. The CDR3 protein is CASSGDSRNTEAFF. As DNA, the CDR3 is TGTGCCAGCAGCGGGGACAGCCGGAACACTGAAGCTTTCTTT.

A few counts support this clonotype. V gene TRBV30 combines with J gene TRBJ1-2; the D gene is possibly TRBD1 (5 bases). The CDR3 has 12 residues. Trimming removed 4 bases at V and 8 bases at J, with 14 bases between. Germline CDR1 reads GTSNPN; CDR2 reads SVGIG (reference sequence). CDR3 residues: CAWTRGTIGYTF. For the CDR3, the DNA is TGTGCCTGGACCCGTGGGACTATAGGCTACACCTTC. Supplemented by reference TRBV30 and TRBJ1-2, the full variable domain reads SQTIHQWPATLVQPVGSPLSLECTVEGTSNPNLYWYRQAAGRGLQLLFYSVGIGQISSEVPQNLSASRPQDRQFILSSKKLLLSDSGFYLCAWTRGTIGYTFGSGTRLTVV.

CDR3 sequence: CASSSGRDRNTEAFF. CDR3 bases: TGTGCCAGTAGTTCGGGCCGGGACAGGAACACTGAAGCTTTCTTT. J is TRBJ1-1 and V is TRBV19; TRBD1 matches at 7 bases. Per the germline V gene, CDR1 is LNHDA and CDR2 is SQIVND (reference sequence). This CDR3 has 15 residues. V was clipped by 5 bases and J by 1 base; unmatched bases: 7.

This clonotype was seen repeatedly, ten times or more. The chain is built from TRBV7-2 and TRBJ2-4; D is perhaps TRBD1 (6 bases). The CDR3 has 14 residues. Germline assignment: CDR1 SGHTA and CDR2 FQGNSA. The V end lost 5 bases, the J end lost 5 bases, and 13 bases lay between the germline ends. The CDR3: CASSDGTHQNIQYF. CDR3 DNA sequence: TGTGCCAGCAGCGACGGGACACACCAAAACATTCAGTACTTC.

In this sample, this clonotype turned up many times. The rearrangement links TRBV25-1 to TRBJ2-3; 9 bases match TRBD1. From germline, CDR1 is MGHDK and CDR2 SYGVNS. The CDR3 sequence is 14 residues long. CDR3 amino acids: CIRPPDRGRDTQYF. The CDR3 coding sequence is TGTATTAGGCCACCGGACAGGGGTAGAGATACGCAGTATTTT.

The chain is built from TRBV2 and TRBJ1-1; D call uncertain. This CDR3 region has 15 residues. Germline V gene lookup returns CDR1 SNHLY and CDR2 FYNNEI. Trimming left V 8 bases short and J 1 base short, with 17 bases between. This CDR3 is CASSKEQTKNTEAFF. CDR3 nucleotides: TGTGCCAGCTCCAAAGAACAGACGAAGAACACTGAAGCTTTCTTT.

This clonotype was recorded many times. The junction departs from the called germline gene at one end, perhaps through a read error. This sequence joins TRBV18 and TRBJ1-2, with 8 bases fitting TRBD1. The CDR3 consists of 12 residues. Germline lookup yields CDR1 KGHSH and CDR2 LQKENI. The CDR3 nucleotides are TGCGCCAGCAGCTTGGACAGGGATGGCTACACCTTC. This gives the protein CASSLDRDGYTF.

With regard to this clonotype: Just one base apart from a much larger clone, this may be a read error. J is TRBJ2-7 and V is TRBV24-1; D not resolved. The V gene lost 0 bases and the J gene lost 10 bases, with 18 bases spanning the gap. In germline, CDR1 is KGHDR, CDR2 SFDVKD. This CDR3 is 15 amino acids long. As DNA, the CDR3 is TGTGCCACCAGTGATTTGCCCTCAAATGGAGAGGCCCAGTACTTC. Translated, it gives CATSDLPSNGEAQYF.

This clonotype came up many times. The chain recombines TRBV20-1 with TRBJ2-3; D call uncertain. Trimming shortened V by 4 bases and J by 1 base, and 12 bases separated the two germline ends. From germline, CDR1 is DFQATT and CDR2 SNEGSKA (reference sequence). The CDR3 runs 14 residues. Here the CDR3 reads CSAKFTSGTDTQYF. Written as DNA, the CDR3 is TGCAGTGCTAAATTCACAAGCGGCACAGATACGCAGTATTTT.

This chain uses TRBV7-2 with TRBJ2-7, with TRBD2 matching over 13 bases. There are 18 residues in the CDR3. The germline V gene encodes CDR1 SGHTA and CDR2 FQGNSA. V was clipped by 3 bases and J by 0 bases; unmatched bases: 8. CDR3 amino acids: CASSLTSGGTRGSYEQYF. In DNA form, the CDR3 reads TGTGCCAGCAGCTTGACTAGCGGGGGGACCAGGGGCTCCTACGAGCAGTACTTC.

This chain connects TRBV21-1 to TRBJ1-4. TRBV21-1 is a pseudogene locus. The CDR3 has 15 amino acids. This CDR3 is CASSKAGKANEKLFF. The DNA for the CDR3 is TGTGCCAGCAGCAAAGCTGGGAAAGCTAATGAAAAACTGTTTTTT.

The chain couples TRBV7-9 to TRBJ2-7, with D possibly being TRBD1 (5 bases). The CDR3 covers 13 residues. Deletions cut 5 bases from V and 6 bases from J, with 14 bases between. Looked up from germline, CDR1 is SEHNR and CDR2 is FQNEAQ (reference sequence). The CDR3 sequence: CASSQRGAAEQYF. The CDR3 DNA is TGTGCCAGCAGCCAGCGTGGGGCGGCCGAGCAGTACTTC. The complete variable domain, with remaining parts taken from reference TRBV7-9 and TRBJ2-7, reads DTGVSQNPRHKITKRGQNVTFRCDPISEHNRLYWYRQTLGQGPEFLTYFQNEAQLEKSRLLSDRFSAERPKGSFSTLEIQRTEQGDSAMYLCASSQRGAAEQYFGPGTRLTVT.

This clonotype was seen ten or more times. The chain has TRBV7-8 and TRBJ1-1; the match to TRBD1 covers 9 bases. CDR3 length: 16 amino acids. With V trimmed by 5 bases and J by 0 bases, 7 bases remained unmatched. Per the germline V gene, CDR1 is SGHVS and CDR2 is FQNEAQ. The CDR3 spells CASSPIGQGMNTEAFF. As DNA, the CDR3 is TGTGCCAGCAGCCCTATAGGACAGGGGATGAACACTGAAGCTTTCTTT.

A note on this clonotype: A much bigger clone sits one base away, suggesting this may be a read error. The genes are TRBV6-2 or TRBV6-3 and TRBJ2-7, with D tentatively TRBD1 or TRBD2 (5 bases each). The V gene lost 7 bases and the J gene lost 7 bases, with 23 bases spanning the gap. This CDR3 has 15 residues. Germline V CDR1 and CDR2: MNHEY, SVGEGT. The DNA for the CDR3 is TGTGCCAGCATCCCCGGGACGCACTCCTACAATGAGCAGTACTTC. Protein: CASIPGTHSYNEQYF.

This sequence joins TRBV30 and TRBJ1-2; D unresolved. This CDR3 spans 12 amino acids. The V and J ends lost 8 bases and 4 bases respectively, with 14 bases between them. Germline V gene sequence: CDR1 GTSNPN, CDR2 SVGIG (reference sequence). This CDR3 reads CARNKLSYGYTF. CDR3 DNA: TGTGCCCGGAATAAGCTAAGCTATGGCTACACCTTC.

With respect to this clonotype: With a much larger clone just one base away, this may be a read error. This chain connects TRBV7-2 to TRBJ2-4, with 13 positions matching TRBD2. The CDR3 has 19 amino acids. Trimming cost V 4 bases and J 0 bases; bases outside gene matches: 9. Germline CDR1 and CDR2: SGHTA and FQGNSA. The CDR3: CASSSGLAGQYLAKNIQYF. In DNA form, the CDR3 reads TGTGCCAGCAGCTCGGGACTAGCGGGGCAGTATCTAGCCAAAAACATTCAGTACTTC.

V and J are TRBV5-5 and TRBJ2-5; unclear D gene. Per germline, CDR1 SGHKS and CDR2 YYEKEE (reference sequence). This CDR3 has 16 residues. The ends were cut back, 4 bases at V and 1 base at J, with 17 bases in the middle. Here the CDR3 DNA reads TGTGCCAGCAGCCTCGGGTCCCAAGGCGGCCAAGAGACCCAGTACTTC. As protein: CASSLGSQGGQETQYF. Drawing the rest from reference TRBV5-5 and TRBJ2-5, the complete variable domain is DAGVTQSPTHLIKTRGQQVTLRCSPISGHKSVSWYQQVLGQGPQFIFQYYEKEERGRGNFPDRFSARQFPNYSSELNVNALLLGDSALYLCASSLGSQGGQETQYFGPGTRLLVL.

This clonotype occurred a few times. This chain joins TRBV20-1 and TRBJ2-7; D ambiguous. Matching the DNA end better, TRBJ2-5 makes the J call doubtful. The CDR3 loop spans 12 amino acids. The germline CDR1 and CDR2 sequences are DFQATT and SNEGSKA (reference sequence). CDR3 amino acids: CSAYGSRETQYF. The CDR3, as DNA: TGCAGTGCTTACGGGTCGAGAGAGACCCAGTACTTC.